This T cell receptor (beta chain) was sequenced during a study of blood T cell repertoires in COVID-19. On the study more broadly: COVID-19 samples, acute and convalescent, were from the United States, Italy and Spain.

Only in-frame clones appear in the TCRdb table, and some are missing; sequencing was by immunoSEQ multiplex PCR. Of fewer than 130,000 clones in the sample, roughly four fifths were seen once. The germline V gene encodes CDR1 KGHSH and CDR2 LQKENI. This CDR3 comprises 15 residues. The trim removed 4 bases at V and 2 bases at J, leaving 5 bases unmatched. Sequenced input: peripheral blood. V and J are TRBV18 and TRBJ1-3, with 7 bases identical to TRBD1. The TCR comes from a man between 65 and 85 years old with active or convalescent COVID-19. CDR3 residues: CASSRPDRAGNTIYF. The CDR3 DNA sequence: TGTGCCAGCTCACGACCTGACAGGGCTGGAAACACCATATATTTT.